These 12 T cell receptor beta chains originate from one sample sequenced in a study of blood T cell repertoires in COVID-19. Repertoires were generated with immunoSEQ multiplex PCR, while TCRdb's copy carries only in-frame clones and drops some. The sample carries 86,000 or so clones, approximately 86% recorded once. The sequencing sample was made of peripheral blood. These receptor sequences come from a man between 50 and 59 years old with active or convalescent COVID-19.

CDR3 sequence: CASSSRTSGEGEQFF. The CDR3 bases are TGTGCCAGCAGTTCGAGGACTAGCGGGGAGGGTGAGCAGTTCTTC. The J gene is TRBJ2-1, the V gene TRBV27; 12 nucleotides match TRBD2. Germline V gives CDR1 MNHEY, CDR2 SMNVEV (reference sequence). The CDR3 loop spans 15 amino acids. Trimming at V came to 4 bases and at J to 9 bases, leaving 7 bases not matched to a gene.

CDR3 nucleotides: TGTGCCAGCAGCCTTGGACAGGGGACCACTAATGAAAAACTGTTTTTT. It is translated as CASSLGQGTTNEKLFF. The chain links TRBV7-9 to TRBJ1-4; 9 bases align to TRBD1. Germline loops: CDR1 SEHNR, CDR2 FQNEAQ (reference sequence). The junction had 6 bases not matched to a gene; V was cut back by 5 bases and J by 2 bases. There are 16 residues in the CDR3.

This clone was seen a few times. This rearrangement joins TRBV7-6 to TRBJ2-1, with D perhaps matching TRBD1 (6 bases). CDR3 length: 15 residues. Germline V gene data show CDR1 as SGHVS and CDR2 as FNYEAQ. V lost 5 bases to trimming and J lost 4 bases, with 15 bases between them. The CDR3 DNA reads TGTGCCAGCAGCCTGCGAGGGACACAATACAATGAGCAGTTCTTC. Encoded protein: CASSLRGTQYNEQFF.

The V gene is TRBV5-4, the J gene TRBJ1-6; D uncertain. CDR1 is SGHNT, CDR2 YYREEE, per germline (reference sequence). The CDR3 runs 12 residues. V was trimmed by 2 bases and J by 10 bases, leaving 7 bases between them. The CDR3 loop is CASSFPGSPLHF. The CDR3, as DNA: TGTGCCAGCAGCTTCCCGGGATCACCCCTCCACTTT.

This chain joins TRBV4-2 and TRBJ2-3, with D possibly matching TRBD1 (5 bases). Trimming shortened V by 1 base and J by 2 bases, and 13 bases separated the two germline ends. The V gene's germline CDR1 is LGHNA and CDR2 YNFKEQ. The CDR3 covers 16 residues. DNA for the CDR3: TGTGCCAGCAGCCAAGGGGCTGACAGAAACACAGATACGCAGTATTTT. Translated, it gives CASSQGADRNTDTQYF.

The genes are TRBV28 and TRBJ1-2, with D perhaps TRBD1 (6 bases). The germline V gene encodes CDR1 MDHEN and CDR2 SYDVKM. The CDR3 is made up of 13 amino acids. Between the trimmed V and J ends, which lost 3 bases and 6 bases, there was a span of 11 bases. The CDR3 sequence is CASSFNRVNGYTF. DNA for the CDR3: TGTGCCAGCAGTTTCAACAGGGTCAATGGCTACACCTTC.

The sample holds a few counts of this clone. The chain carries TRBV11-2 and TRBJ1-4, with 9 bases fitting TRBD1. The CDR3 consists of 15 residues. Germline CDR1 SGHAT, CDR2 FQNNGV. V lost 5 bases to trimming and J lost 7 bases; unmatched junction nucleotides: 8. The CDR3 DNA reads TGTGCCAGCAGCAGAACCGGGACAGGGAGTGAAAAACTGTTTTTT. Translating gives CASSRTGTGSEKLFF. The full variable domain, with the rest looked up from reference TRBV11-2 and TRBJ1-4, is EAGVAQSPRYKIIEKRQSVAFWCNPISGHATLYWYQQILGQGPKLLIQFQNNGVVDDSQLPKDRFSAERLKGVDSTLKIQPAKLEDSAVYLCASSRTGTGSEKLFFGSGTQLSVL.

This rearrangement joins TRBV28 to TRBJ1-2, with TRBD1 matching 12 bases. CDR3 length equals 17 residues. CDR1 is MDHEN and CDR2 is SYDVKM in the germline V gene. V was pared by 2 bases and J by 0 bases, with 4 bases of the junction left unmatched. The CDR3 DNA follows: TGTGCCAGCAGTTTAACCGGGACAGGGGGCGCTAACTATGGCTACACCTTC. Residues: CASSLTGTGGANYGYTF.

This clone was seen once. The rearrangement joins TRBV6-5 to TRBJ1-5; 8 bases are a match to TRBD1. CDR1 and CDR2 (germline): MNHEY, SVGAGI. This CDR3 is built from 14 residues. Trimming cost V 6 bases and J 1 base; bases outside gene matches: 2. CDR3 region: CASRTGESNQPQHF. CDR3 coding DNA: TGTGCCAGCAGGACAGGGGAGAGCAATCAGCCCCAGCATTTT.

The chain employs TRBV3-1 (or the pseudogene TRBV3-2) and TRBJ1-2; 8 nucleotides align to TRBD1. V lost 1 base and J lost 6; bases outside the gene matches: 4. Germline V gene data show CDR1 as LGHDT and CDR2 as YNNKEL (reference sequence). The length of the CDR3 is 14 residues. CDR3 loop: CASSQVQGADGYTF. DNA for the CDR3: TGTGCCAGCAGCCAAGTCCAGGGGGCAGATGGCTACACCTTC.

This chain connects TRBV19 to TRBJ1-2, with unresolved D. V lost 3 bases and J 8 bases, leaving 19 bases between the germline ends. Looked up from germline, CDR1 is LNHDA and CDR2 is SQIVND (reference sequence). CDR3 size: 15 residues. The CDR3 nucleotides read TGTGCCAGTAGTATCCCGTCGGGTGAACGAGGGGGCTACACCTTC. Amino acids: CASSIPSGERGGYTF.

The gene calls are TRBV28 and TRBJ1-6; D perhaps matches TRBD1 (6 bases). The CDR3 extends over 17 amino acids. Trimming pared 3 bases from V and 0 bases from J, leaving 12 bases between. Germline assignment: CDR1 MDHEN and CDR2 SYDVKM. In DNA, the CDR3 is TGTGCCAGCAGTTTCGGTACAGGGAGCTCCTATAATTCACCCCTCCACTTT. Encoded protein: CASSFGTGSSYNSPLHF.